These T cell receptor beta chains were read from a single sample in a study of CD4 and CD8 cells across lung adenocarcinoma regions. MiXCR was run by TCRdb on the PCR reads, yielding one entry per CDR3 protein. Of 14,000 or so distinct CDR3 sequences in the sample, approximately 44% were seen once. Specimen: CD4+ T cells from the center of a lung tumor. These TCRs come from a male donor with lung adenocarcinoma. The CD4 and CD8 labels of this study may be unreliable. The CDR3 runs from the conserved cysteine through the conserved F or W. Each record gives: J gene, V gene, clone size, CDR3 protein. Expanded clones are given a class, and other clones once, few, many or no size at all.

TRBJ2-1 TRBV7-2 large CASSRGLSPYNEQFF
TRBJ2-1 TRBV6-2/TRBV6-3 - CASSPHEVVNEQFF
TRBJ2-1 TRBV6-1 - CASSPRKDTQYF
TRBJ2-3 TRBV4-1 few CASSQGRTGTDTQYF
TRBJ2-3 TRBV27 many CASREFSGFTDTQYF
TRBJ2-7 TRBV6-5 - CASSSTGPYEQYF
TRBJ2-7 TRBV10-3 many CAISETGQLLYEQYF
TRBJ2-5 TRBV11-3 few CASSFGETQYF
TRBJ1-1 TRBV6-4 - CASSDSTGGDTEAFF
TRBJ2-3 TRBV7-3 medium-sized CASSFYGRGLETDTQYF
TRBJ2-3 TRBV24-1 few CATRAAGGPRDTQYF
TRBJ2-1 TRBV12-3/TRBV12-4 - CASRWGPPYNEQFF
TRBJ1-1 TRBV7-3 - CASKPQGTMNTEAFF
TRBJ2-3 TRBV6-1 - CASRLQAVSTGTQFF
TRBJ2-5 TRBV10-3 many CAISDGLAQGTRVGTQYF
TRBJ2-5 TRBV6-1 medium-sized CASSMGEEGVEQYF
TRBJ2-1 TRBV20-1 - CSARDYGTSGSKSSYNEQFF
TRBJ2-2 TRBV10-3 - CAAGAQGSTGELFF
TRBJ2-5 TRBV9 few CASSARDRETQYF
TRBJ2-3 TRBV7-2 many CASSLGASTDTQYF
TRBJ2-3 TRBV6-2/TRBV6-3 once CAGRGGRPTDTQYF
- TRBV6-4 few CAGSDGGGSAETQYF
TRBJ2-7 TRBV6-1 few CASSDQATYEQYF
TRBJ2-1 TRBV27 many CATRGQSNEQFF
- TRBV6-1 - CASRSGETGEQYF
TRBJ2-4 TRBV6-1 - CASSDGASGQDTQYF
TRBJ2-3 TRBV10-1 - CASSPAGSSGDTQYF
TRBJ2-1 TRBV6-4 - CASSPGGSLYNEQFF
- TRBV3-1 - CASSRWDEQFF
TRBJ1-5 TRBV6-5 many CASSYTTGVDQPQHF
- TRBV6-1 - CASRLQAGITGALFF
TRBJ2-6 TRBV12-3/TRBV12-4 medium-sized CASRDSSGANVLTF
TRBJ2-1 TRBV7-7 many CASSPEAGNEQFF
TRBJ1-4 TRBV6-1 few CASRGTGSNEKLFF
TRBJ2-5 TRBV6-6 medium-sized CASSYSKGQGQETQYF
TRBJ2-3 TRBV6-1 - CASSDRTGVTDTQYF
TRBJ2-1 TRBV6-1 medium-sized CASSPRWGLAALTQFF
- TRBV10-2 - CASSDPPTYEQYF
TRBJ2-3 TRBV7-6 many CASSLASPGDTQYF
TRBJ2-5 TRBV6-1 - CASRGLGGRDQETQYF
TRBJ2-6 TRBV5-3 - CARSAPGTGGDGSNVLYF
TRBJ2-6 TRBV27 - CASTRGGIPGAYEQTF
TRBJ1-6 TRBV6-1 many CASNRGQGLYNSPLHF
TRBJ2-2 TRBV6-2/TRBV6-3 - CASSYKSPSGNTGELFF
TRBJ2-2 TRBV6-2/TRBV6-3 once CASGPQHTGELFF
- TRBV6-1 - CASSGLGERGFEQFF
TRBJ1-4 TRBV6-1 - CASSAQNNEKLFF
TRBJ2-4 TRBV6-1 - CAGGDGASGKEIQYF
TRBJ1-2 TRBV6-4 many CASSDQAGYGGYTF
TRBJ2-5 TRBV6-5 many CASSLQVAEETQYF
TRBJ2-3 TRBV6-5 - CASSYRGLAARDTQYF
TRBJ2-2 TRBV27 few CASSLTAVNTGELFF
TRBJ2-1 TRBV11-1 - CASSPGTTYNEQFF
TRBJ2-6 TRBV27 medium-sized CASSPRAPYGGANVLTF